Each of the 5 T cell receptor beta chains below was sequenced from the same sample in a study of CD8+CD57+ T cells in acquired aplastic anemia. Those patients picked for sequencing had displayed CD8+CD57+ cell expansion on flow cytometry. Investigators profiled TCR beta VDJ and CDR3 from genomic DNA template. TCRdb used MiXCR to reprocess the reads, holding one entry per CDR3 protein. This table holds fewer than 300,000 distinct CDR3 sequences, 82% found once. Source material: sorted CD4+, CD8+, or CD8+CD57+ T cells (not recorded which) from PBMCs. The receptors derive from a human donor with aplastic anemia.

V is TRBV7-9 and J is TRBJ2-5, with a weak D call TRBD2 (7 bases). Germline V gives CDR1 SEHNR, CDR2 FQNEAQ (reference sequence). V lost 8 bases and J lost 12, with 28 bases in between. The CDR3 is 15 residues long. The CDR3 nucleotides are TGTGCCAGCCTCACGAAGGGGGGGGCGTCCTACAATGAGTACTTC. Translated, it gives CASLTKGGASYNEYF.

V usage is TRBV7-6 and J usage is TRBJ2-7; D might be TRBD2 (5 bases). The CDR3 covers 14 residues. Germline V gene lookup returns CDR1 SGHVS and CDR2 FNYEAQ. Trimming took 5 bases from V and 10 from J, leaving 21 bases between them. The CDR3 reads CASSQEGSGETQYV. In DNA form, the CDR3 reads TGTGCCAGCAGCCAAGAAGGGAGCGGAGAGACCCAGTACGTC.

The chain uses TRBV7-3 and TRBJ1-1, with a weak D call TRBD1 (6 bases). Looked up from germline, CDR1 is SGHTA and CDR2 is FQGTGA. CDR3 length: 15 residues. V shed 2 bases and J shed 11 bases, with 21 bases lying between them. DNA of the CDR3: TGTGCCAGCAGCTTAGCCTCCATCGGGGGCGCCAACGCTTTCTTT. Its protein is CASSLASIGGANAFF.

The V call is TRBV11-3, the J call TRBJ1-5; the D is unclear. Germline CDR1 SGHNT, CDR2 YENEEA. V gave up 3 bases and J gave up 4 bases, with 13 bases separating them. There are 15 residues in the CDR3. Written as DNA, the CDR3 is TGTGCCAGCAGCTTTGTTCAACCGAGAAATCAGCCCCAGCATTTT. It codes for CASSFVQPRNQPQHF. The full variable domain, completed using reference TRBV11-3 and TRBJ1-5, is EAGVVQSPRYKIIEKKQPVAFWCNPISGHNTLYWYLQNLGQGPELLIRYENEEAVDDSQLPKDRFSAERLKGVDSTLKIQPAELGDSAVYLCASSFVQPRNQPQHFGDGTRLSIL.

The chain is built from TRBV11-2 and TRBJ2-3; D could derive from TRBD1 or TRBD2 (5 bases each). CDR3 length equals 16 residues. With 4 bases removed from V and 2 bases from J, the gap between germline ends came to 16 bases. Germline assignment: CDR1 SGHAT and CDR2 FQNNGV. DNA for the CDR3: TGTGCCAGCAGCTCTGATGCGGGCAGGGCCACAGATACGCAGTATTTT. Translated, it gives CASSSDAGRATDTQYF.